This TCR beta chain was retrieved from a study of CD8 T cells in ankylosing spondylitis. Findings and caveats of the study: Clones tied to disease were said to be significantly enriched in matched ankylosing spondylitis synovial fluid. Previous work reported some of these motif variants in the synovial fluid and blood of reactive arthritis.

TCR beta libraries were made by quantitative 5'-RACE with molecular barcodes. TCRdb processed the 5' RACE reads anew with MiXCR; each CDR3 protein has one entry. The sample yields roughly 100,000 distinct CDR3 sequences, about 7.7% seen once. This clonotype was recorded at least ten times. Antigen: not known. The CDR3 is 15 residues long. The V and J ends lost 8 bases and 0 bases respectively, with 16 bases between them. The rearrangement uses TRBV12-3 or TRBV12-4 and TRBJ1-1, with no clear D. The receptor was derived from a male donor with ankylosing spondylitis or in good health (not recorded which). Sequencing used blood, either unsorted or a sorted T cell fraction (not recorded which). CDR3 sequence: CASPLRDGMNTEAFF. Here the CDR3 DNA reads TGTGCCAGCCCGCTGCGGGATGGTATGAACACTGAAGCTTTCTTT.